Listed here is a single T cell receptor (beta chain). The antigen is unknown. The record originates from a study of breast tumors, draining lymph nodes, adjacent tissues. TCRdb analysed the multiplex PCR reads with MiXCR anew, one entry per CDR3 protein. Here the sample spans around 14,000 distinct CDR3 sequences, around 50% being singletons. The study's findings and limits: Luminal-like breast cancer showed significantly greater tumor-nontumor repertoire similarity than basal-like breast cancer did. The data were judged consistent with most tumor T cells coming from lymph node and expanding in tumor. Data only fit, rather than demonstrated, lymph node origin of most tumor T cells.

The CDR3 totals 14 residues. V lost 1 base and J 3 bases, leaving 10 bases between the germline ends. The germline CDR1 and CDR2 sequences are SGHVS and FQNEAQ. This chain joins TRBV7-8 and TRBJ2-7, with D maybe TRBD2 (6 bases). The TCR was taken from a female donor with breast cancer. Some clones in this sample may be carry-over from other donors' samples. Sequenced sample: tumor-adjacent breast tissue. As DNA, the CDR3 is TGTGCCAGCAGCTTAGGGCGGGACCTCTACGAGCAGTACTTC. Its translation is CASSLGRDLYEQYF.